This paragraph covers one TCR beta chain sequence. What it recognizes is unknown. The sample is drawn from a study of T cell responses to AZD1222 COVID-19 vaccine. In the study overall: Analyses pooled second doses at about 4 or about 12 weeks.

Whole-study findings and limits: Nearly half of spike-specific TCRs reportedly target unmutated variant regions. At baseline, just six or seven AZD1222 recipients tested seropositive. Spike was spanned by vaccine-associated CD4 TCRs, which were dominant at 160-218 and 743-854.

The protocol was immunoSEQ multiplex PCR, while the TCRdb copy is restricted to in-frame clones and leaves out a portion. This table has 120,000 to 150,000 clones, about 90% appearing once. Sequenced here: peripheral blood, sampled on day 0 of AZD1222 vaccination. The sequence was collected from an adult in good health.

The CDR3 region is CASSYSGGGVSYNEQFF. The CDR3 nucleotides read TGTGCCAGCAGTTACTCGGGGGGGGGAGTCTCCTACAATGAGCAGTTCTTC. V usage is TRBV6-2 or TRBV6-3 and J usage is TRBJ2-1, with 7 bases aligning to TRBD2. Germline lookup yields CDR1 MNHEY and CDR2 SVGEGT. The CDR3 runs 17 residues. V lost 0 bases and J lost 0; bases outside the gene matches: 5.